This passage covers 20 T cell receptor beta chains from one sample sequenced in a study of vaccination and CD4 T cells after COVID-19. Their antigens are not known. Treatment in this sample: 10-day PBMC culture with coronavirus spike peptide pools or control peptides (ViraFEST assay). Cultured CD4+ T cells had their DNA profiled by the Oncomine TCR Beta short-read assay. Each CDR3 protein is one row after TCRdb ran MiXCR on the PCR reads. The table includes around 10,000 distinct CDR3 sequences, roughly 60% detected once. Sequencing was performed on CD4+ T cells from blood, cultured in vitro. Receptor source: a human donor who had recovered from COVID-19.

The V gene is TRBV6-5, the J gene TRBJ1-6; unclear D gene. This CDR3 contains 16 residues. The V gene's germline CDR1 is MNHEY and CDR2 SVGAGI. The V end was cut by 4 bases, the J end by 4 bases, with 14 bases between. The CDR3: CASSFGQRAYNSPLHF. Written as DNA, the CDR3 is TGTGCCAGCAGTTTCGGGCAGAGAGCTTATAATTCACCCCTCCACTTT.

This clonotype was detected a few times. The chain has TRBV20-1 and TRBJ1-5; D remains ambiguous. This CDR3 comprises 15 residues. Looked up from germline, CDR1 is DFQATT and CDR2 is SNEGSKA (reference sequence). V was pared by 4 bases and J by 3 bases, with 16 bases between. CDR3 region: CSATPEGRNNQPQHF. CDR3 bases: TGCAGTGCTACCCCGGAGGGCCGAAACAATCAGCCCCAGCATTTT.

The chain combines TRBV5-1 with TRBJ2-3; D is perhaps TRBD2 (5 bases). Germline V CDR1 and CDR2: SGHRS, YFSETQ. With 3 bases removed from V and 5 bases from J, the gap between germline ends came to 13 bases. The CDR3 sequence is 14 residues long. The CDR3 DNA is TGCGCCAGCAGCTCCGGGATTGGGAAAGATACGCAGTATTTT. Translating gives CASSSGIGKDTQYF.

The rearrangement uses TRBV20-1 and TRBJ2-3; no clear D. The ends were cut back, 6 bases at V and 2 bases at J, with 15 bases in the middle. CDR3 size: 14 residues. CDR1 is DFQATT, CDR2 SNEGSKA, per germline (reference sequence). The CDR3 sequence: CSAPPQQLTDTQYF. DNA of the CDR3: TGCAGTGCGCCACCTCAGCAACTCACAGATACGCAGTATTTT.

This clonotype was seen once. The chain combines TRBV27 with TRBJ2-5; TRBD1 is a possible D gene (6 bases). Germline V lookup: CDR1 MNHEY, CDR2 SMNVEV (reference sequence). This CDR3 has 15 amino acids. V was pared by 5 bases and J by 2 bases, with 15 bases between. DNA for the CDR3: TGTGCCAGCAGTCCCCTAGGGGGAGTTCAAGAGACCCAGTACTTC. It specifies CASSPLGGVQETQYF.

V is TRBV20-1 and J is TRBJ1-2; 11 nucleotides agree with TRBD1. The V gene end was trimmed by 0 bases and the J gene end by 3 bases; junction bases not matched to a gene: 3. The length of the CDR3 is 15 residues. Germline CDR1 is DFQATT and CDR2 is SNEGSKA (reference sequence). The DNA for the CDR3 is TGCAGTGCTAGAGAACCGGGACAGGGGGACTATGGCTACACCTTC. Translation: CSAREPGQGDYGYTF.

This chain links TRBV28 with TRBJ2-7; D is unclear. This CDR3 has 14 amino acids. Germline values: CDR1 MDHEN, CDR2 SYDVKM. Trimming shortened V by 4 bases and J by 2 bases, and 12 bases separated the two germline ends. The CDR3 reads CASSSGTLTYEQYF. CDR3 nucleotide sequence: TGTGCCAGCAGTTCAGGTACCTTGACCTACGAGCAGTACTTC. Filled out from reference TRBV28 and TRBJ2-7, the complete variable domain reads DVKVTQSSRYLVKRTGEKVFLECVQDMDHENMFWYRQDPGLGLRLIYFSYDVKMKEKGDIPEGYSVSREKKERFSLILESASTNQTSMYLCASSSGTLTYEQYFGPGTRLTVT.

The chain is built from TRBV6-2 or TRBV6-3 and TRBJ2-5; D possibly corresponds to TRBD2 (7 bases). In germline, CDR1 is MNHEY, CDR2 SVGEGT. The length of the CDR3 is 15 residues. The V end was cut by 0 bases, the J end by 3 bases, with 11 bases between. Written as DNA, the CDR3 is TGTGCCAGCAGTTACTCGAGGGGGGGCAAAGAGACCCAGTACTTC. Amino acids: CASSYSRGGKETQYF.

The J gene is TRBJ2-7, the V gene TRBV29-1; 8 bases align to TRBD1. CDR1 and CDR2 from the germline V gene are SQVTM and ANQGSEA. Unmatched junction bases numbered 4, after V lost 4 bases and J lost 5 bases. CDR3 length: 12 residues. This CDR3 is CSVVQGADEQYF. CDR3 nucleotide sequence: TGCAGCGTTGTTCAGGGGGCTGACGAGCAGTACTTC.

The chain carries TRBV2 and TRBJ1-5; D perhaps matches TRBD1 (5 bases). The CDR3 runs to 14 residues. Germline CDR1 and CDR2: SNHLY and FYNNEI. V was cut by 1 base and J by 9 bases, with 13 bases left in between. The CDR3 region is CASSEEQGLGPQHF. CDR3 nucleotide sequence: TGTGCCAGCAGTGAAGAGCAGGGTCTGGGGCCCCAGCATTTT.

V and J are TRBV7-3 and TRBJ2-3; 7 nucleotides match TRBD1. CDR3 length: 15 amino acids. Germline CDR1 SGHTA, CDR2 FQGTGA. V lost 2 bases and J lost 0; bases outside the gene matches: 2. This CDR3 is CASSLGQVSTDTQYF. CDR3 DNA sequence: TGTGCCAGCAGCTTAGGACAGGTTAGCACAGATACGCAGTATTTT.

The chain is built from TRBV6-2 or TRBV6-3 and TRBJ2-3, with 10 nucleotides matching TRBD2. Germline values: CDR1 MNHEY, CDR2 SVGEGT. CDR3 size: 17 residues. Germline trimming cut 0 bases from V and 2 bases from J; bases unmatched to any gene: 5. The CDR3 DNA follows: TGTGCCAGCAGTTACTCCGCTAGCGGGGGATTCACAGATACGCAGTATTTT. Amino acid sequence: CASSYSASGGFTDTQYF.

The V call is TRBV20-1, the J call TRBJ2-1; 8 bases align to TRBD1. The CDR3 is made up of 15 amino acids. Looked up from germline, CDR1 is DFQATT and CDR2 is SNEGSKA (reference sequence). Trimming cost V 0 bases and J 4 bases; bases outside gene matches: 5. As DNA, the CDR3 is TGCAGTGCTAGAGATCAAGGACAGGGTTACAATGAGCAGTTCTTC. It specifies CSARDQGQGYNEQFF.

This chain's CDR3 is CASSPNRDDGYTF. In DNA form, the CDR3 reads TGTGCCAGCTCACCAAACAGGGACGACGGCTACACCTTC. The chain employs TRBV18 and TRBJ1-2, with TRBD1 as a possible D gene (6 bases). Germline V gene data show CDR1 as KGHSH and CDR2 as LQKENI. The ends were cut back, 2 bases at V and 8 bases at J, with 12 bases in the middle. The CDR3 length is 13 residues.

For this clonotype: One end of the junction is discordant with germline, which a read error may explain. V and J are TRBV19 and TRBJ2-3; TRBD2 matches at 11 bases. This CDR3 comprises 14 residues. Germline-derived CDR1 and CDR2 are LNHDA and SQIVND (reference sequence). The CDR3 bases are TGTGCCAGTAGTCGGGCGACTAGCGGGGACCGGATGGATTTT. It codes for CASSRATSGDRMDF.

The genes are TRBV2 and TRBJ1-2; 8 bases align to TRBD1. This CDR3 comprises 15 residues. Germline loops: CDR1 SNHLY, CDR2 FYNNEI. The trim removed 4 bases at V and 8 bases at J, leaving 12 bases unmatched. The CDR3 region is CASSATFGQGNGYTF. DNA of the CDR3: TGTGCCAGCAGTGCTACATTCGGACAGGGTAACGGCTACACCTTC.

J is TRBJ2-1 and V is TRBV6-2 or TRBV6-3; TRBD2 agrees at 8 bases. CDR3 length equals 13 residues. Trimming removed 6 bases from V and 5 bases from J; junction bases left unmatched: 3. The germline CDR1 and CDR2 sequences are MNHEY and SVGEGT. The CDR3 region is CASSGGEHNEQFF. The CDR3 nucleotides are TGTGCCAGCAGCGGGGGGGAACACAATGAGCAGTTCTTC.

This chain connects TRBV7-2 to TRBJ1-2, with 8 bases that match TRBD1. The germline CDR1 and CDR2 sequences are SGHTA and FQGNSA. Trimming at V came to 3 bases and at J to 8 bases, leaving 11 bases not matched to a gene. There are 15 residues in the CDR3. In DNA, the CDR3 is TGTGCCAGCAGCTTGACGGGACAGGCTTCTAGCGGCTACACCTTC. It is translated as CASSLTGQASSGYTF.

The gene calls are TRBV19 and TRBJ2-2; 7 nucleotides align to TRBD1. The CDR3 contains 16 residues. The ends lost 9 bases at V and 2 bases at J; junction bases unmatched: 12. Germline V gene lookup returns CDR1 LNHDA and CDR2 SQIVND (reference sequence). CDR3 in amino acids: CASDKGQAINTGELFF. CDR3 nucleotide sequence: TGTGCCAGCGATAAAGGACAGGCGATTAACACCGGGGAGCTGTTTTTT. The full variable domain, its missing parts supplied by reference TRBV19 and TRBJ2-2, is DGGITQSPKYLFRKEGQNVTLSCEQNLNHDAMYWYRQDPGQGLRLIYYSQIVNDFQKGDIAEGYSVSREKKESFPLTVTSAQKNPTAFYLCASDKGQAINTGELFFGEGSRLTVL.

The genes are TRBV19 and TRBJ2-3; D is possibly TRBD1 or TRBD2 (6 bases each). V was clipped by 10 bases and J by 4 bases, with 18 bases between them. CDR1 and CDR2 (germline): LNHDA, SQIVND (reference sequence). This CDR3 has 14 amino acids. This CDR3 reads CATTPGGVADTQYF. The CDR3 nucleotides read TGTGCCACCACGCCCGGGGGCGTTGCAGATACGCAGTATTTT.